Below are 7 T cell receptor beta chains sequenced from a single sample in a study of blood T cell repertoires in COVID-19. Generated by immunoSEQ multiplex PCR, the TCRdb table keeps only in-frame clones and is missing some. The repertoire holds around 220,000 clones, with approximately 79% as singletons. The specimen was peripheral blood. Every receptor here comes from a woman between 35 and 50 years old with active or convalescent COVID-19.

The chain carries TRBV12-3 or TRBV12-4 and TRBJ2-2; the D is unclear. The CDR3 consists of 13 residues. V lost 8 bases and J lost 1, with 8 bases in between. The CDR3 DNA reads TGTGCCAGCCGTATCAGGAACACCGGGGAGCTGTTTTTT. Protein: CASRIRNTGELFF.

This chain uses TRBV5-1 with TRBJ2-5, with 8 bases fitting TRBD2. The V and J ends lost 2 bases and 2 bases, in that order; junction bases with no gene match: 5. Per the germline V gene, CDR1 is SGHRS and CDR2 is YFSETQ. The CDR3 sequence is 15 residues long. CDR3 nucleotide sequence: TGCGCCAGCAGCTTAATTAGCGGGGCACAAGAGACCCAGTACTTC. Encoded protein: CASSLISGAQETQYF.

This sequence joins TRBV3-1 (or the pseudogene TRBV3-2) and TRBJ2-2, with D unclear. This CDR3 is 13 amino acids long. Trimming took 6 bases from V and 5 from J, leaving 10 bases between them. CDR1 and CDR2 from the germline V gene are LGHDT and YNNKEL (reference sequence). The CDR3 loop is CASSRSDTGELFF. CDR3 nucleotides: TGTGCCAGCAGTCGTAGTGATACCGGGGAGCTGTTTTTT.

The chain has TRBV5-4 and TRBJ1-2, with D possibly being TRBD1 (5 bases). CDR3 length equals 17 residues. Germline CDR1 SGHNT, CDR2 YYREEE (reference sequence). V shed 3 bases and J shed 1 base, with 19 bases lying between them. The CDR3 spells CASSSPTLTGFNYGYTF. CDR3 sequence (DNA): TGTGCCAGCAGCTCCCCTACCCTAACAGGTTTTAACTATGGCTACACCTTC.

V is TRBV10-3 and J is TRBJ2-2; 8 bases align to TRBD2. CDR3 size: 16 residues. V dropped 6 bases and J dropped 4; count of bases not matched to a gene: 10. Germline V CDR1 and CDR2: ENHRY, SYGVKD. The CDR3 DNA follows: TGTGCCATCAGCGGACTAGCCGCTGCGCCCACCGGGGAGCTGTTTTTT. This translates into CAISGLAAAPTGELFF.

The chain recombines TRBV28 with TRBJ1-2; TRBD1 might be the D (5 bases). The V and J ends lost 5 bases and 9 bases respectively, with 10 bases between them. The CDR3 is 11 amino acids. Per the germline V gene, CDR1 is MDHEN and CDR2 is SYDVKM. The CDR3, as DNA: TGTGCCAGCAGTAGCGACAGAAGCTACACCTTC. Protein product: CASSSDRSYTF.

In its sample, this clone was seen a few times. CDR3 residues: CAWGGLAGGADTQYF. CDR3 in DNA: TGTGCCTGGGGCGGACTAGCGGGGGGGGCAGATACGCAGTATTTT. The V gene is TRBV30, the J gene TRBJ2-3; 15 positions agree with TRBD2. The V and J ends lost 5 bases and 4 bases, in that order; junction bases with no gene match: 4. There are 15 residues in the CDR3. From germline, CDR1 is GTSNPN and CDR2 SVGIG (reference sequence). Complete variable domain (other parts from reference TRBV30 and TRBJ2-3): SQTIHQWPATLVQPVGSPLSLECTVEGTSNPNLYWYRQAAGRGLQLLFYSVGIGQISSEVPQNLSASRPQDRQFILSSKKLLLSDSGFYLCAWGGLAGGADTQYFGPGTRLTVL.